The clone carrying this T cell receptor (beta chain) showed up just a few times. Its antigen remains unidentified. This record comes from a study of OX40 agonist ivuxolimab in advanced cancers. Study in general: Prior therapy, whether anti-PD-1, anti-PD-L1 or anti-CTLA-4, was allowed, and roughly 44% had some. General study results and limits: The work left the antigen specificity of expanded peripheral T cells undetermined. Relative to CD4+ cells, CD8+ T cells on average had more expanded clones.

Assay: immunoSEQ multiplex PCR; the TCRdb copy retains only in-frame clones and omits some. The sample gives roughly 11,000 clones, roughly 80% of which show up once; about a tenth is in the top ten. Germline assignment: CDR1 SEHNR and CDR2 FQNEAQ (reference sequence). Trimming took 5 bases from V and 5 from J, leaving 24 bases between them. The CDR3 runs to 17 residues. The source was CD4+ or CD8+ T cells sorted from blood, collected in a trial of the OX40 agonist ivuxolimab. The chain links TRBV7-9 to TRBJ2-5, with D possibly matching TRBD2 (6 bases). The receptor was isolated from an adult with an advanced solid tumor such as melanoma, head and neck, liver or kidney cancer. The DNA for the CDR3 is TGTGCCAGCAGCCAACCTCCCAATTTGCCTGGGGGGGAGACCCAGTACTTC. Its protein product is CASSQPPNLPGGETQYF.